One and the same sample provided the 25 T cell receptor beta chains below, sequenced in a study of cytomegalovirus exposure and HLA in healthy donors. PCR employed 60 Vbeta and 13 Jbeta primers. The table came from immunoSEQ multiplex PCR; TCRdb's copy has only in-frame clones and leaves some out. The sample carries fewer than 200,000 clones, around 80% recorded once. The sequencing input was PBMCs. The receptor set was obtained from a female donor in good health and CMV-seronegative.

This clone was seen a single time. The V gene is TRBV7-3, the J gene TRBJ2-1, with 8 bases identical to TRBD1. This CDR3 region has 13 residues. V lost 5 bases to trimming and J lost 7 bases; unmatched junction nucleotides: 4. CDR1 SGHTA and CDR2 FQGTGA come from the germline V gene. CDR3 loop: CASSTQGANEQFF. For the CDR3, the DNA is TGTGCCAGCAGCACGCAGGGGGCAAATGAGCAGTTCTTC.

V is TRBV18 and J is TRBJ2-3; D might be TRBD2 (6 bases). The CDR3 contains 16 residues. Germline V gene data show CDR1 as KGHSH and CDR2 as LQKENI. Deletions cut 5 bases from V and 2 bases from J, with 17 bases between. CDR3 sequence: CASSTKTRPSTDTQYF. The CDR3, as DNA: TGTGCCAGCTCAACGAAGACTAGGCCCTCCACAGATACGCAGTATTTT.

This clone appeared a single time. The V call is TRBV9, the J call TRBJ2-3; maybe TRBD2 (6 bases). Looked up from germline, CDR1 is SGDLS and CDR2 is YYNGEE. The ends were cut back, 4 bases at V and 4 bases at J, with 13 bases in the middle. This CDR3 has 14 residues. DNA for the CDR3: TGTGCCAGCAGCATCCCGGGGGAAGCAGATACGCAGTATTTT. Translating gives CASSIPGEADTQYF.

In its sample, this clone was seen once. The chain carries TRBV5-4 and TRBJ2-2; D may be TRBD1 (5 bases). The ends were cut back, 1 base at V and 4 bases at J, with 11 bases in the middle. The V gene's germline CDR1 is SGHNT and CDR2 YYREEE (reference sequence). The CDR3 extends over 15 amino acids. CDR3 DNA sequence: TGTGCCAGCAGCTTGCAGGGAAGGGGCACCGGGGAGCTGTTTTTT. Its protein product is CASSLQGRGTGELFF.

The V call is TRBV5-8, the J call TRBJ2-1, with 12 bases lining up with TRBD2. V shed 6 bases and J 4 bases; nucleotides not matched to a gene: 11. Germline V lookup: CDR1 SGHTS, CDR2 YDEGEE. The length of the CDR3 is 17 residues. Here the CDR3 reads CASIIYSGLAGYNEQFF. CDR3 nucleotide sequence: TGTGCCAGCATAATTTATTCCGGACTAGCGGGGTACAATGAGCAGTTCTTC.

The chain recombines TRBV6-6 with TRBJ2-3; 10 bases match TRBD2. Per the germline V gene, CDR1 is MNHNY and CDR2 is SVGAGI (reference sequence). The CDR3 is made up of 14 amino acids. V trimming: 6 bases; J trimming: 6 bases; junction bases outside the gene matches: 6. CDR3 nucleotides: TGTGCCAGCAGACTCACTAGCGGGGTGGATACGCAGTATTTT. This encodes CASRLTSGVDTQYF.

The CDR3 coding sequence is TGTGCCAGCAGTACCCGGGAACCAGGGACCCAGTACTTC. It is translated as CASSTREPGTQYF. The chain joins TRBV5-4 to TRBJ2-5, with TRBD2 as a possible D gene (5 bases). The CDR3 totals 13 residues. Per germline, CDR1 SGHNT and CDR2 YYREEE (reference sequence). The ends were cut back, 5 bases at V and 7 bases at J, with 15 bases in the middle.

This chain uses TRBV19 with TRBJ2-5; TRBD2 might be the D (5 bases). V lost 2 bases, J lost 5 bases, and 12 bases lay in between. This CDR3 spans 14 amino acids. CDR1 is LNHDA and CDR2 is SQIVND in the germline V gene (reference sequence). The CDR3 DNA sequence: TGTGCCAGTAGTATACTTCCGCGCGGGGAGACCCAGTACTTC. Its protein product is CASSILPRGETQYF.

This sequence joins TRBV30 and TRBJ1-2; TRBD1 matches at 10 bases. Germline lookup yields CDR1 GTSNPN and CDR2 SVGIG (reference sequence). The ends lost 0 bases at V and 7 bases at J; junction bases unmatched: 2. The length of the CDR3 is 13 residues. The CDR3 DNA is TGTGCCTGGAGTGTGTGGGACAGGGGTGGCTACACCTTC. Translation: CAWSVWDRGGYTF.

This clone was seen more than once but under ten times. The V call is TRBV9, the J call TRBJ1-5, with a tentative D call TRBD1 (5 bases). The CDR3 extends over 14 amino acids. Looked up from germline, CDR1 is SGDLS and CDR2 is YYNGEE. Trimming cost V 4 bases and J 4 bases, with 12 bases left between them. The CDR3 is CASSLGATNQPQHF. The CDR3 nucleotides read TGTGCCAGCAGCCTTGGGGCGACGAATCAGCCCCAGCATTTT.

The V and J genes are TRBV29-1 and TRBJ2-5, with 7 bases that match TRBD2. With V trimmed by 0 bases and J by 1 base, 5 bases remained unmatched. This CDR3 is built from 15 residues. Germline-derived CDR1 and CDR2 are SQVTM and ANQGSEA. CDR3 residues: CSVEEGRGFQETQYF. The CDR3, as DNA: TGCAGCGTTGAAGAGGGGCGGGGGTTCCAAGAGACCCAGTACTTC.

This sequence joins TRBV7-9 and TRBJ2-5; 7 bases match TRBD1. The CDR3 is 15 amino acids. The germline gives CDR1 SEHNR, CDR2 FQNEAQ (reference sequence). V lost 5 bases to trimming and J lost 4 bases; unmatched junction nucleotides: 10. The CDR3 sequence: CASSTRQGGSETQYF. The CDR3 nucleotides read TGTGCCAGCAGCACGAGACAGGGTGGGTCAGAGACCCAGTACTTC.

J is TRBJ1-5 and V is TRBV2; D might be TRBD1 (5 bases). V lost 6 bases to trimming and J lost 6 bases, with 18 bases between them. Germline CDR1 is SNHLY and CDR2 is FYNNEI. This CDR3 is built from 15 residues. The DNA for the CDR3 is TGTGCCAGCAGCCCCTCCGTAGGGGTTGTTCAGCCCCAGCATTTT. Translation: CASSPSVGVVQPQHF.

The gene calls are TRBV18 and TRBJ1-2; 7 bases agree with TRBD1. CDR3 size: 14 residues. Germline CDR1 and CDR2: KGHSH and LQKENI. Trimming cost V 3 bases and J 5 bases; bases outside gene matches: 6. The CDR3 loop is CASSPDRAPYGYTF. The CDR3 nucleotides read TGTGCCAGCTCACCTGACAGGGCCCCGTATGGCTACACCTTC.

This rearrangement joins TRBV9 to TRBJ1-2; no firm D call. The CDR3 length is 13 residues. Deletions cut 1 base from V and 0 bases from J, with 4 bases between. CDR1 is SGDLS, CDR2 YYNGEE, per germline. CDR3 sequence: CASSVSSNYGYTF. CDR3 nucleotide sequence: TGTGCCAGCAGCGTATCCTCTAACTATGGCTACACCTTC.

There are a few counts of this clone. The chain links TRBV27 to TRBJ2-7; the match to TRBD1 covers 8 bases. This CDR3 has 16 amino acids. V trimming: 6 bases; J trimming: 0 bases; junction bases outside the gene matches: 10. The germline gives CDR1 MNHEY, CDR2 SMNVEV (reference sequence). The CDR3 DNA sequence: TGTGCCAGCAGGGGGATACACAGGGGGACCTCCTACGAGCAGTACTTC. It is translated as CASRGIHRGTSYEQYF.

In its sample, this clone was seen once. This chain joins TRBV5-8 and TRBJ2-5; 8 bases line up with TRBD2. CDR1 is SGHTS, CDR2 YDEGEE, per germline. The junction had 17 bases not matched to a gene; V was cut back by 1 base and J by 6 bases. The CDR3 is made up of 18 amino acids. The CDR3 nucleotides are TGTGCCAGCAGCTTGAATGGGAAAACGGGAGGGCTTTTACAGACCCAGTACTTC. This translates into CASSLNGKTGGLLQTQYF.

The gene calls are TRBV2 and TRBJ2-2, with 12 positions matching TRBD2. The CDR3 covers 15 residues. Losses at the gene ends were 6 bases for V and 7 bases for J; bases not matched to a gene: 6. The germline gives CDR1 SNHLY, CDR2 FYNNEI. The CDR3 DNA sequence: TGTGCCAGCAGCGGCCGACTAGCGGGGGTCGGGGAGCTGTTTTTT. Translated, it gives CASSGRLAGVGELFF.

The table lists this clone with a few counts. The chain has TRBV4-3 and TRBJ2-2; 9 positions agree with TRBD2. V gave up 4 bases and J gave up 3 bases; unmatched junction bases: 9. The CDR3 is made up of 17 amino acids. Germline V gives CDR1 LGHNA, CDR2 YSLEER. In DNA, the CDR3 is TGCGCCAGCAGCCGTAATAGCGGGGGCTACTACACCGGGGAGCTGTTTTTT. Its translation: CASSRNSGGYYTGELFF.

This rearrangement joins TRBV7-2 to TRBJ2-2; D is possibly TRBD2 (5 bases). V gave up 3 bases and J gave up 0 bases, with 11 bases separating them. The CDR3 spans 16 residues. Germline V gives CDR1 SGHTA, CDR2 FQGNSA. This CDR3 is CASSFTTGTNTGELFF. Written as DNA, the CDR3 is TGTGCCAGCAGCTTTACTACCGGGACGAACACCGGGGAGCTGTTTTTT.

This rearrangement joins TRBV15 to TRBJ2-7; no reliable D call. CDR3 size: 16 residues. V lost 0 bases, J lost 3 bases, and 15 bases lay in between. Per the germline V gene, CDR1 is LNHNV and CDR2 is YYDKDF (reference sequence). The CDR3 here is CATSRDRGATYYEQYF. The CDR3 DNA reads TGTGCCACCAGCAGAGATCGAGGAGCCACTTACTACGAGCAGTACTTC.

This sequence joins TRBV27 and TRBJ2-6; D uncertain. The V and J ends lost 5 bases and 0 bases respectively, with 5 bases between them. The CDR3 spans 14 residues. CDR1 and CDR2 from the germline V gene are MNHEY and SMNVEV (reference sequence). The CDR3 coding sequence is TGTGCCAGCAGTGTCCTCTCTGGGGCCAACGTCCTGACTTTC. This sequence encodes CASSVLSGANVLTF.

The chain combines TRBV30 with TRBJ1-1; 9 nucleotides line up with TRBD1. In germline, CDR1 is GTSNPN, CDR2 SVGIG (reference sequence). The V segment lost 2 bases and the J segment 2 bases; nucleotides outside the gene matches: 9. CDR3 size: 16 residues. CDR3 sequence (DNA): TGTGCCTGGAGTTTTTGGACAGGGGTTAGTAACACTGAAGCTTTCTTT. Protein sequence: CAWSFWTGVSNTEAFF.

This clone was detected a few times. This rearrangement joins TRBV19 to TRBJ1-2, with 7 bases that match TRBD1. The CDR3 loop spans 14 amino acids. In germline, CDR1 is LNHDA, CDR2 SQIVND (reference sequence). The ends lost 5 bases at V and 3 bases at J; junction bases unmatched: 6. In DNA, the CDR3 is TGTGCCAGTAGTCCCCGGGACAGAGACTATGGCTACACCTTC. It translates to CASSPRDRDYGYTF.

There are a few counts of this clone. The J gene is TRBJ1-1, the V gene TRBV19; D possibly corresponds to TRBD1 (5 bases). V was shortened by 3 bases and J by 1 base, with 18 bases between the two germline ends. The CDR3 runs 17 residues. Germline CDR1 and CDR2: LNHDA and SQIVND (reference sequence). In nucleotides, the CDR3 is TGTGCCAGTAGTATCGACGACAGACGATGGAGGAACACTGAAGCTTTCTTT. Translated, it gives CASSIDDRRWRNTEAFF. Supplemented by reference TRBV19 and TRBJ1-1, the full variable domain reads DGGITQSPKYLFRKEGQNVTLSCEQNLNHDAMYWYRQDPGQGLRLIYYSQIVNDFQKGDIAEGYSVSREKKESFPLTVTSAQKNPTAFYLCASSIDDRRWRNTEAFFGQGTRLTVV.